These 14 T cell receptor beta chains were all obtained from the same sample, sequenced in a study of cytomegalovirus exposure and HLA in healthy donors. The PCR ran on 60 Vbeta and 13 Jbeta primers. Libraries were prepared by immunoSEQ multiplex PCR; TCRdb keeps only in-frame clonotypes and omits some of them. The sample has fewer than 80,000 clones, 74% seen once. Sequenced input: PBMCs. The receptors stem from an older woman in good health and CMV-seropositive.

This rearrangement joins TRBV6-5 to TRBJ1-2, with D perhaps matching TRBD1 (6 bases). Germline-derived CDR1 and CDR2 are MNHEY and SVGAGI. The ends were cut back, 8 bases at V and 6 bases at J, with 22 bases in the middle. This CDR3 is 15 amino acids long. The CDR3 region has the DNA TGTGCCAGCTCGCCAGGGACACAACTCAATCATGGCTACACCTTC. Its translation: CASSPGTQLNHGYTF.

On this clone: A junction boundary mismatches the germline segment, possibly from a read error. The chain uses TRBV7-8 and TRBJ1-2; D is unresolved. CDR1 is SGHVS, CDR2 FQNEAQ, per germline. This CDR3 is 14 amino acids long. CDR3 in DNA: TGTGCCGGCAGCCCGAACGTGGGCGACTATGGCTACACCTTC. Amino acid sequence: CAGSPNVGDYGYTF.

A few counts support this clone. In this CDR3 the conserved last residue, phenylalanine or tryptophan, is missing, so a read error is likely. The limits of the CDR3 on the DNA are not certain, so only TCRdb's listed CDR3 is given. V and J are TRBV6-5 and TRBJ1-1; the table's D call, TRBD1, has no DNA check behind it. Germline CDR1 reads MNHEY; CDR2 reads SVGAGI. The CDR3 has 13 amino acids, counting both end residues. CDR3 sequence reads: CASSYLDTLEALV.

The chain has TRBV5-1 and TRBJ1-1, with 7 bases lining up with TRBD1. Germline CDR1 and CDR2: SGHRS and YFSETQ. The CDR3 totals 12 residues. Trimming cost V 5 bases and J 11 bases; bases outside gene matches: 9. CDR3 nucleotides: TGCGCCAGCAGTCAGGGGGGCCCTGTGGCTTTCTTT. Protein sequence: CASSQGGPVAFF.

CDR3 sequence: CASSEDVGPTEAFF. In DNA, the CDR3 is TGTGCCAGCAGTGAAGATGTGGGGCCCACTGAAGCTTTCTTT. The J gene is TRBJ1-1, the V gene TRBV2, with a tentative D call TRBD1 (5 bases). This CDR3 contains 14 residues. V gave up 1 base and J gave up 4 bases, with 10 bases separating them. The germline V gene has CDR1 SNHLY and CDR2 FYNNEI.

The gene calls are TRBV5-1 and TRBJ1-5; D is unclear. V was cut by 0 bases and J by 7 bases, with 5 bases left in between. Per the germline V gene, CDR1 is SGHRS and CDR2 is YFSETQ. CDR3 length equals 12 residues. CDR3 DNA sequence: TGCGCCAGCAGCTTGGCCATCCAGCCCCAGCATTTT. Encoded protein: CASSLAIQPQHF.

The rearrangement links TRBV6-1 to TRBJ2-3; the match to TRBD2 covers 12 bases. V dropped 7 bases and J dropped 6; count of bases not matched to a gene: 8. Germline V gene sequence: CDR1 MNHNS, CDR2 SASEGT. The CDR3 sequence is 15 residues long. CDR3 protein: CASTLAGGKRDTQYF. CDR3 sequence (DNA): TGTGCCAGCACACTAGCGGGGGGAAAGAGGGATACGCAGTATTTT.

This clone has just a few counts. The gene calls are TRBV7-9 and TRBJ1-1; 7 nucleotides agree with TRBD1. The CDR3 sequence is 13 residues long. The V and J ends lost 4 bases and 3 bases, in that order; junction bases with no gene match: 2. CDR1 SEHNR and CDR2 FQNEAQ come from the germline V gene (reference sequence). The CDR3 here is CASSYTGDTEAFF. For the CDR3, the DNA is TGTGCCAGCAGCTACACAGGGGACACTGAAGCTTTCTTT.

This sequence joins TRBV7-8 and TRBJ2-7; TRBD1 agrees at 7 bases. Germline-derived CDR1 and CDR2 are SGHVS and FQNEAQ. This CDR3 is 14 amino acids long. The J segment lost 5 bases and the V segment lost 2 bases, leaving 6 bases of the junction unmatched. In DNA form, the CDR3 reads TGTGCCAGCAGCTTAAGGTACAGGGGTAACGAGCAGTACTTC. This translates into CASSLRYRGNEQYF.

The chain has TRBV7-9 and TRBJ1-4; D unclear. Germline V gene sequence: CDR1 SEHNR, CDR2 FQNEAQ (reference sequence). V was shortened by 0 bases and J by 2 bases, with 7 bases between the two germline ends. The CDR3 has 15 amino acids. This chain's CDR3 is CASSLAEVTNEKLFF. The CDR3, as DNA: TGTGCCAGCAGCTTAGCGGAGGTGACTAATGAAAAACTGTTTTTT.

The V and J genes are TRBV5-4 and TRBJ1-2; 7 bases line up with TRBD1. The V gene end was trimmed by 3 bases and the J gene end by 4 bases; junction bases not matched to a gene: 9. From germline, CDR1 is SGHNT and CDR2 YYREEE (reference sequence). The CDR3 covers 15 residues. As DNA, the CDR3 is TGTGCCAGCAGCTCTACGAGGGGGCTAAGCTATGGCTACACCTTC. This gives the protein CASSSTRGLSYGYTF.

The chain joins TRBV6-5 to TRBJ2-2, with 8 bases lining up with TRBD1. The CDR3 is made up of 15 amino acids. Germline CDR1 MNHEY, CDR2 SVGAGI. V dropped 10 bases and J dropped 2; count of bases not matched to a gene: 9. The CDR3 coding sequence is TGTGCCACCCGTGGACAGGGCCGAAACACCGGGGAGCTGTTTTTT. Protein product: CATRGQGRNTGELFF.

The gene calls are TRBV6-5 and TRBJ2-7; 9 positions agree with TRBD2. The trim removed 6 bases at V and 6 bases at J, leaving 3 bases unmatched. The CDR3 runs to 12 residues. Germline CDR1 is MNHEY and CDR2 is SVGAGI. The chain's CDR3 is CASRRTSAEQYF. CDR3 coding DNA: TGTGCCAGCAGAAGGACTAGCGCCGAGCAGTACTTC.

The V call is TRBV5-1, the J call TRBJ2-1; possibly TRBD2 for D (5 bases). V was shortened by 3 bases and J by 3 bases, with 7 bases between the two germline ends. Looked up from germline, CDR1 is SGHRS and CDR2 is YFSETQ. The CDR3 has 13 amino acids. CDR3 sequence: CASSSGNYNEQFF. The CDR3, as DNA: TGCGCCAGCAGCTCCGGGAACTACAATGAGCAGTTCTTC.